Listed below are T cell receptor beta chains from one sample, sequenced in a study of CD8 T cells in Susac syndrome. TCRdb ran MiXCR on the immunoSEQ multiplex PCR reads and lists one entry per CDR3 protein. The sample records 150,000 to 200,000 distinct CDR3 sequences, around 93% being singletons. Sequenced material: CD4+ T cells from PBMCs. Receptors originate from a human donor in good health. Each CDR3 is given with its conserved first and last residue. The D gene is left open where the match is weak. Expanded clones get a size class; other rows say once, few or many, or leave the size out.

v_call,d_call,j_call,clone_size,cdr3_nt,cdr3_aa
TRBV9,TRBD2,TRBJ2-1,-,TGTGCCAGCAGCGTAGCCCCCTTAGCGGGGGCGGGGGGGAATGAGCAGTTCTTC,CASSVAPLAGAGGNEQFF
TRBV10-2,TRBD1,TRBJ1-2,once,TGCGCCAGCAGTCAACAGGGGTCGGGCTACACCTTC,CASSQQGSGYTF
TRBV5-1,TRBD2,TRBJ2-5,-,TGCGCCAGCAGCTTGGGGGCTAGCGGGGATCAAGAGACCCAGTACTTC,CASSLGASGDQETQYF
TRBV3-1,TRBD2,TRBJ2-1,-,TGTGCCAGCAGCCCTCGGACTAGCAGCACCTACAATGAGCAGTTCTTC,CASSPRTSSTYNEQFF
TRBV20-1,TRBD2,TRBJ2-3,-,TGCAGTGCAGGGACTAGCGGGGTATATACGCAGTATTTT,CSAGTSGVYTQYF
TRBV2,TRBD1,TRBJ1-5,-,TGTGCCAGCAGGGGGACAGGGTATGAGCCCCAGCATTTT,CASRGTGYEPQHF
TRBV4-1,-,TRBJ2-7,-,TGCGCCAGCAGCCAGGGGACGTTCTACGAGCAGTACTTC,CASSQGTFYEQYF
TRBV3-1,TRBD1,TRBJ2-2,-,TGTGCCAGCAGCCAGTGGGACAGGGCGAACACCGGGGAGCTGTTTTTT,CASSQWDRANTGELFF
TRBV12-3/TRBV12-4,TRBD1,TRBJ1-1,once,TGTGCCAGCAGTCCCGGACAGGGTATAAGGACTGAAGCTTTCTTT,CASSPGQGIRTEAFF
TRBV5-1,TRBD1,TRBJ1-4,once,TGCGCCAGCAGCTTGGAACAGGGGGCGCCCGGTAATGAAAAACTGTTTTTT,CASSLEQGAPGNEKLFF
TRBV6-5,-,TRBJ1-1,-,TGTGCCAGCAGTCAGACCTGGGGGGGGAACACTGAAGCTTTCTTT,CASSQTWGGNTEAFF
TRBV12-3/TRBV12-4,-,TRBJ1-4,-,TGTGCCAGCAGTGGACAGCTTAATGAAAAACTGTTTTTT,CASSGQLNEKLFF
TRBV14,-,TRBJ1-5,-,TGTGCCAGCAGCCAAGACAACGGGTTGAGCAATCAGCCCCAGCATTTT,CASSQDNGLSNQPQHF
TRBV6-1,-,TRBJ1-2,-,TGTGCCAGCAGTGAACCTGGGGGGTCGCCCTATGGCTACACCTTC,CASSEPGGSPYGYTF
TRBV30,-,TRBJ2-7,-,TGTGCCTGGAGTCTCGGGAACGAGCAGTACTTC,CAWSLGNEQYF
TRBV27,TRBD1,TRBJ1-4,-,TGTGCCAGCAGCCCATCGGACAGGGTAGGCGAAAAACTGTTTTTT,CASSPSDRVGEKLFF